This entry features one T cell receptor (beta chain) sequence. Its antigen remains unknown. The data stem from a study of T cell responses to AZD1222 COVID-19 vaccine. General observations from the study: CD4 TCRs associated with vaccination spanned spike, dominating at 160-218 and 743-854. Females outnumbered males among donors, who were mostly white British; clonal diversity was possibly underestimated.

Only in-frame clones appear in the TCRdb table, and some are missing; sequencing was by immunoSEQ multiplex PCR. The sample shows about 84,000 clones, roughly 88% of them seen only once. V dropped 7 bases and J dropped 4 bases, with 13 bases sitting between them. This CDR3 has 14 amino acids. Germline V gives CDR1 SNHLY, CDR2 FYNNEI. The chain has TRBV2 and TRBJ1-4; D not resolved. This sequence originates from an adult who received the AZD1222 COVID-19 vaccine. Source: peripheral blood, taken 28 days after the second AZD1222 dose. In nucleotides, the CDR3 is TGTGCCAGCATTCGACTCCTGGATAATGAAAAACTGTTTTTT. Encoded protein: CASIRLLDNEKLFF.